The 28 T cell receptor beta chains below come from one sample, sequenced in a study of blood T cell repertoires in COVID-19. Clones were sequenced by immunoSEQ multiplex PCR, and TCRdb holds only the in-frame ones, with some missing. Here the sample spans under 250,000 clones, 80% to 90% being singletons. The sequencing sample was made of peripheral blood. The receptors originated from a young man with COVID-19, enrolled during active disease.

The chain combines TRBV5-4 with TRBJ1-1, with TRBD1 matching 8 bases. Trimming removed 0 bases from V and 3 bases from J; junction bases left unmatched: 4. Germline lookup yields CDR1 SGHNT and CDR2 YYREEE (reference sequence). This CDR3 contains 15 residues. The CDR3 is CASSLADRGHTEAFF. CDR3 bases: TGTGCCAGCAGCTTGGCCGACAGGGGTCACACTGAAGCTTTCTTT.

The rearrangement links TRBV6-1 to TRBJ1-2; no definite D call. CDR1 is MNHNS and CDR2 is SASEGT in the germline V gene. The CDR3 totals 15 residues. V gave up 1 base and J gave up 2 bases, with 11 bases separating them. The CDR3 nucleotides are TGTGCCAGCAGTGAAGTTCCAAAATCCAACTATGGCTACACCTTC. Translation gives CASSEVPKSNYGYTF.

The CDR3 DNA reads TGTGCCAGCAGCTTAGAGGGGGCTTTCTCCGGGGAGCTGTTTTTT. This sequence encodes CASSLEGAFSGELFF. V and J are TRBV11-2 and TRBJ2-2, with a possible D match to TRBD1 (6 bases). CDR1 and CDR2 from the germline V gene are SGHAT and FQNNGV. V dropped 0 bases and J dropped 6 bases, with 11 bases sitting between them. The CDR3 runs 15 residues.

The CDR3 protein is CASSQHRGGGETQYF. DNA of the CDR3: TGTGCCAGCAGTCAACACAGGGGTGGTGGGGAGACCCAGTACTTC. The chain carries TRBV2 and TRBJ2-5, with 7 bases identical to TRBD1. Trimming took 5 bases from V and 5 from J; bases not matched to a gene: 11. The CDR3 is 15 residues long. Germline V gene sequence: CDR1 SNHLY, CDR2 FYNNEI.

The gene calls are TRBV4-2 and TRBJ1-6; 7 nucleotides align to TRBD1. Germline values: CDR1 LGHNA, CDR2 YNFKEQ. The CDR3 covers 16 residues. V lost 0 bases and J lost 8; bases outside the gene matches: 7. In nucleotides, the CDR3 is TGTGCCAGCAGCCAAGAAGGGGGCATTACGGATTCACCCCTCCACTTT. It is translated as CASSQEGGITDSPLHF.

The chain recombines TRBV6-5 with TRBJ1-1; the match to TRBD1 covers 8 bases. Germline V CDR1 and CDR2: MNHEY, SVGAGI. V dropped 4 bases and J dropped 3; count of bases not matched to a gene: 10. CDR3 length equals 16 residues. CDR3 residues: CASSSPRQGRYTEAFF. In DNA, the CDR3 is TGTGCCAGCAGTTCCCCTAGACAGGGGAGATACACTGAAGCTTTCTTT.

This chain connects TRBV10-3 to TRBJ1-5, with no clear D. V was pared by 3 bases and J by 4 bases, with 7 bases between. The CDR3 has 13 amino acids. Germline values: CDR1 ENHRY, CDR2 SYGVKD. CDR3 sequence: CAISDGVNQPQHF. CDR3 nucleotides: TGTGCCATCAGTGACGGGGTAAATCAGCCCCAGCATTTT.

A few counts support this clone. V gene TRBV28 combines with J gene TRBJ1-2; D perhaps matches TRBD1 (5 bases). V lost 6 bases and J 5 bases, leaving 13 bases between the germline ends. The CDR3 has 13 amino acids. CDR1 MDHEN and CDR2 SYDVKM come from the germline V gene. The CDR3 DNA reads TGTGCCAGCAGGCTAGACAGAAGATATGGCTACACCTTC. Its translation: CASRLDRRYGYTF.

The chain's CDR3 is CASSASRQGWSEQFF. CDR3 DNA sequence: TGTGCCAGCAGCGCATCGAGACAGGGGTGGAGTGAGCAGTTCTTC. This sequence joins TRBV5-8 and TRBJ2-1; TRBD1 agrees at 8 bases. V was clipped by 4 bases and J by 9 bases; unmatched bases: 12. The CDR3 runs to 15 residues. Looked up from germline, CDR1 is SGHTS and CDR2 is YDEGEE.

The V call is TRBV28, the J call TRBJ2-3; 7 nucleotides align to TRBD2. This CDR3 contains 16 residues. Germline-derived CDR1 and CDR2 are MDHEN and SYDVKM. Unmatched junction bases numbered 8, after V lost 3 bases and J lost 2 bases. DNA of the CDR3: TGTGCCAGCAGTTTGCGGACTAGGGGAAACACAGATACGCAGTATTTT. Protein: CASSLRTRGNTDTQYF.

The chain links TRBV4-3 to TRBJ1-1; D uncertain. V gave up 1 base and J gave up 4 bases, with 13 bases separating them. Germline CDR1 is LGHNA and CDR2 is YSLEER. CDR3 length: 15 residues. The CDR3 DNA is TGCGCCAGCAGCCAAGGAGGCCGGAGAGGCACTGAAGCTTTCTTT. Encoded protein: CASSQGGRRGTEAFF.

The V gene is TRBV9, the J gene TRBJ1-3; tentative D call: TRBD1 (6 bases). The germline V and J ends were trimmed by 3 bases and 3 bases, with 13 bases remaining between them. Per the germline V gene, CDR1 is SGDLS and CDR2 is YYNGEE. The CDR3 length is 15 residues. The CDR3 nucleotides are TGTGCCAGCAGCGAGGACAGCCTTTATGGAAACACCATATATTTT. The encoded protein is CASSEDSLYGNTIYF.

The V call is TRBV18, the J call TRBJ2-1; a weak D match, TRBD2 (6 bases). This CDR3 is 12 amino acids long. Trimming took 3 bases from V and 8 from J, leaving 8 bases between them. CDR1 KGHSH and CDR2 LQKENI come from the germline V gene. Here the CDR3 reads CASSPGGDEQFF. DNA for the CDR3: TGTGCCAGCTCACCCGGGGGTGATGAGCAGTTCTTC.

This chain joins TRBV13 and TRBJ2-1, with D perhaps TRBD2 (6 bases). Germline loops: CDR1 PRHDT, CDR2 FYEKMQ (reference sequence). The CDR3 runs to 14 residues. With 2 bases removed from V and 6 bases from J, the gap between germline ends came to 11 bases. The CDR3 loop is CASSLFTSTNEQFF. CDR3 nucleotide sequence: TGTGCCAGCAGCTTATTCACTAGCACCAATGAGCAGTTCTTC.

The rearrangement uses TRBV7-9 and TRBJ2-1, with 7 bases identical to TRBD2. The CDR3 sequence is 14 residues long. V trimming: 5 bases; J trimming: 4 bases; junction bases outside the gene matches: 5. Germline V gene data show CDR1 as SEHNR and CDR2 as FQNEAQ (reference sequence). The CDR3 here is CASSRGVIYNEQFF. The CDR3 coding sequence is TGTGCCAGCAGCCGGGGGGTAATTTACAATGAGCAGTTCTTC.

This chain links TRBV7-3 with TRBJ2-3; D gene uncertain. The CDR3 has 13 amino acids. Germline CDR1 SGHTA, CDR2 FQGTGA. With 5 bases removed from V and 2 bases from J, the gap between germline ends came to 8 bases. The DNA for the CDR3 is TGTGCCAGCAGCCCCGAGGTCACAGATACGCAGTATTTT. The encoded protein is CASSPEVTDTQYF.

The chain employs TRBV7-2 and TRBJ2-4; 9 nucleotides align to TRBD2. Trimming removed 4 bases from V and 8 bases from J; junction bases left unmatched: 12. Germline values: CDR1 SGHTA, CDR2 FQGNSA. This CDR3 has 16 residues. CDR3 in amino acids: CASSYSGGHSGDIQYF. CDR3 nucleotides: TGTGCCAGCAGCTATAGCGGGGGTCACAGCGGGGACATTCAGTACTTC.

This clone was found once. J is TRBJ1-2 and V is TRBV5-4; possible D gene TRBD1, 6 bases. Trimming cost V 2 bases and J 4 bases, with 18 bases left between them. The CDR3 loop spans 16 amino acids. Germline V gene lookup returns CDR1 SGHNT and CDR2 YYREEE (reference sequence). CDR3 bases: TGTGCCAGCAGCTTAGGGGGGGACACCCGTAGCTATGGCTACACCTTC. This encodes CASSLGGDTRSYGYTF.

The chain is built from TRBV7-2 and TRBJ2-3; TRBD2 aligns across 13 bases. Trimming removed 5 bases from V and 5 bases from J; junction bases left unmatched: 10. This CDR3 spans 17 amino acids. Germline V gene sequence: CDR1 SGHTA, CDR2 FQGNSA. CDR3 in DNA: TGTGCCAGCAGCCTTACCCGACTAGCGGGGGGAGGAGATACGCAGTATTTT. This gives the protein CASSLTRLAGGGDTQYF.

The chain uses TRBV7-8 and TRBJ2-2, with D maybe TRBD1 (5 bases). With 5 bases removed from V and 2 bases from J, the gap between germline ends came to 12 bases. The CDR3 length is 15 residues. The germline V gene has CDR1 SGHVS and CDR2 FQNEAQ. CDR3 sequence reads: CASSAWQGNTGELFF. The CDR3 DNA reads as TGTGCCAGCAGCGCCTGGCAGGGAAACACCGGGGAGCTGTTTTTT.

The chain employs TRBV5-1 and TRBJ2-7; D is possibly TRBD1 (5 bases). Germline V CDR1 and CDR2: SGHRS, YFSETQ. Trimming cost V 4 bases and J 0 bases, with 11 bases left between them. The CDR3 totals 14 residues. The CDR3 region is CASSPGHLSYEQYF. As DNA, the CDR3 is TGCGCCAGCAGCCCCGGACACCTCTCCTACGAGCAGTACTTC.

The J gene is TRBJ2-1, the V gene TRBV3-1 (or the pseudogene TRBV3-2); no definite D call. Germline CDR1 and CDR2: LGHDT and YNNKEL (reference sequence). V was pared by 0 bases and J by 4 bases, with 10 bases between. This CDR3 spans 15 amino acids. Here the CDR3 DNA reads TGTGCCAGCAGCCAAGATCCCAGTATTTACAATGAGCAGTTCTTC. Amino acids: CASSQDPSIYNEQFF.

The CDR3, as DNA: TGTGCCAGCAGCCCCTCGGACAGCTATGGCTACACCTTC. This encodes CASSPSDSYGYTF. The chain combines TRBV5-6 with TRBJ1-2; possible D gene TRBD1, 6 bases. V was pared by 4 bases and J by 4 bases, with 11 bases between. Looked up from germline, CDR1 is SGHDT and CDR2 is YYEEEE. The CDR3 is 13 amino acids.

The chain employs TRBV7-2 and TRBJ1-1; 9 positions match TRBD1. This CDR3 region has 14 residues. Germline lookup yields CDR1 SGHTA and CDR2 FQGNSA. V gave up 5 bases and J gave up 4 bases; unmatched junction bases: 5. This CDR3 reads CASSPQGASTEAFF. The CDR3 DNA follows: TGTGCCAGCAGCCCACAGGGGGCAAGCACTGAAGCTTTCTTT.

The chain is built from TRBV27 and TRBJ2-1; TRBD2 is a possible D gene (7 bases). This CDR3 region has 16 residues. Trimming stripped 1 base from V and 0 bases from J, with 10 bases between. Germline CDR1 is MNHEY and CDR2 is SMNVEV (reference sequence). CDR3 in amino acids: CASSLWAGASYNEQFF. The CDR3 DNA reads as TGTGCCAGCAGTTTATGGGCGGGGGCCTCCTACAATGAGCAGTTCTTC.

The genes are TRBV29-1 and TRBJ2-7; a weak D match, TRBD2 (6 bases). Trimming took off 4 bases at V and 1 base at J, with 8 bases between the two ends. The CDR3 has 12 amino acids. Germline V gives CDR1 SQVTM, CDR2 ANQGSEA. CDR3 region: CSVAEGSYEQYF. CDR3 nucleotide sequence: TGCAGCGTTGCGGAGGGTTCCTACGAGCAGTACTTC.

CDR3: CASSIGVRFAELGSQYTEAFF. The CDR3 region has the DNA TGTGCCAGCAGCATAGGGGTAAGGTTCGCGGAGTTGGGTTCACAGTACACTGAAGCTTTCTTT. The gene calls are TRBV6-6 and TRBJ1-1; TRBD1 might be the D (5 bases). The CDR3 has 21 amino acids. The V gene's germline CDR1 is MNHNY and CDR2 SVGAGI (reference sequence). The germline V and J ends were trimmed by 6 bases and 3 bases, with 35 bases remaining between them.

The chain uses TRBV28 and TRBJ1-3, with TRBD1 matching over 10 bases. Unmatched junction bases numbered 5, after V lost 6 bases and J lost 6 bases. The CDR3 has 14 residues. CDR1 and CDR2 from the germline V gene are MDHEN and SYDVKM. This CDR3 is CASRTGTGENTIYF. The CDR3 DNA sequence: TGTGCCAGCAGAACCGGGACAGGGGAAAACACCATATATTTT. Supplemented by reference TRBV28 and TRBJ1-3, the full variable domain reads DVKVTQSSRYLVKRTGEKVFLECVQDMDHENMFWYRQDPGLGLRLIYFSYDVKMKEKGDIPEGYSVSREKKERFSLILESASTNQTSMYLCASRTGTGENTIYFGEGSWLTVV.